The clone carrying this T cell receptor beta chain was seen repeatedly, ten times or more. Its target is unknown. The sample originates from a study of early T cells in non-severe SARS-CoV-2 infection. Study background: Sequencing used unsorted whole-blood bulk RNA, so chains lack pairing. Study conclusions and caveats: There was a bias toward anti-spike CD8 responses in VDJdb matching, which missed private and CD4 specificities.

Individual cDNA molecules carried attached unique molecular identifiers. TCRdb itself ran the 5' RACE reads through MiXCR, one entry per CDR3 protein. The table records tens of thousands of distinct CDR3 sequences, about 5% of them present only once. Germline V CDR1 and CDR2: DFQATT, SNEGSKA (reference sequence). With 5 bases clipped from V and 5 bases from J, the junction kept 8 bases outside the gene matches. The CDR3 consists of 13 residues. The specimen was whole blood. This sequence was found in an adult who was a healthcare worker with PCR-confirmed SARS-CoV-2 infection or an uninfected control (not recorded which). The chain links TRBV20-1 to TRBJ2-5, with 7 bases aligning to TRBD1. The CDR3 reads CSALTGSGETQYF. The CDR3 DNA reads TGCAGTGCTTTGACAGGGTCTGGGGAGACCCAGTACTTC.